The source of this TCR beta chain is a study of shared clonotypes between healthy human individuals. Study-wide findings and caveats: The low donor count limited represented genetic and exposure-history diversity. Memory subsets had estimated richness that was generally smaller than that of naive subsets.

Regarding this clone: Its specificity is unknown.

Researchers partitioned CD4+ cells into CD45RA+ naive and CD45RA-negative memory subsets. Each subset's genomic DNA was split evenly across several immunoSEQ plates. Here immunoSEQ multiplex PCR was the method, and the copy in TCRdb shows in-frame clones only, minus some. The data contain 850,000 to 1,200,000 clones, 65% to 75% of them singletons. The source is a man between 18 and 35 years old in good health. Sequenced material: memory CD4+ T cells sorted from blood. The subset denotes: CD45RA-negative fraction.

CDR3 DNA: TGTGCCAGCAGTTTATCCGCGGTCCCCGGGGAGCTGTTTTTT. Translation gives CASSLSAVPGELFF. This chain joins TRBV27 and TRBJ2-2; D is undetermined. The CDR3 spans 14 residues. V lost 0 bases and J lost 6, with 8 bases in between. CDR1 is MNHEY, CDR2 SMNVEV, per germline (reference sequence).